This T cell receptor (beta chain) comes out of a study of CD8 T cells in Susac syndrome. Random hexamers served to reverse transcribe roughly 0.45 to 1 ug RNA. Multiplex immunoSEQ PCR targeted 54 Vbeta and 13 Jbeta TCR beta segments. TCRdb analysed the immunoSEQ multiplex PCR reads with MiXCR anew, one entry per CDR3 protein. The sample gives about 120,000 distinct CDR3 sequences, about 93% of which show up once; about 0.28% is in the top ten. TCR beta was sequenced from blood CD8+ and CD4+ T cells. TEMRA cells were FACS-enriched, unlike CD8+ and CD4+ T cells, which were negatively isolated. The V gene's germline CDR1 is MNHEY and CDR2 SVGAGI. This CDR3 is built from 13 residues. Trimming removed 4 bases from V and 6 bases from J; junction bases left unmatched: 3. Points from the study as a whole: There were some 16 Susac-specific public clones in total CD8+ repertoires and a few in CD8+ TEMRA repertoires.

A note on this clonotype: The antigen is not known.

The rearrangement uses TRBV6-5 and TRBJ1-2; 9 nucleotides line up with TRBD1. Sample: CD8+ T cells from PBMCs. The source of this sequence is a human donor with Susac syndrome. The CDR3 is CASSLGQGDGYTF. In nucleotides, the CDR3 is TGTGCCAGCAGTTTGGGACAGGGTGATGGCTACACCTTC.